This passage covers 7 T cell receptor beta chains from one sample sequenced in a study of T-cell memory formation after mild COVID-19 (dated by TCRdb to the early 2020s). Receptors were amplified or captured by 5' RACE. Sequencing was carried out with an Illumina NovaSeq 6000. The raw public reads went through TCRdb reprocessing: fastp at Q25, MiXCR clone calling, in-frame beta chains kept. Duplicate CDR3 protein sequences are folded into a single record with the most common DNA and genes. Within this sample are a few hundred thousand distinct CDR3 sequences, with over 15% of them counted one time only. The ten largest clones take up around a fifth of the sample. Sample: PBMCs or a T cell subset sorted from them (not recorded which). The source of these receptors is a man between 18 and 29 years old who had mild COVID-19 (a few samples of this study predate the infection). The sample titles of this study are shuffled in the database, so cell type and time point are left out; the donor was told from shared clones.

The chain is built from TRBV12-3 or TRBV12-4 and TRBJ1-2, with TRBD1 matching 8 bases. With V trimmed by 4 bases and J by 7 bases, 8 bases remained unmatched. CDR3 length equals 14 residues. CDR3: CASSYPGQGFGYTF. The CDR3 DNA sequence: TGTGCCAGCAGTTACCCAGGACAGGGTTTTGGCTACACCTTC.

The CDR3: CASSLRTGSAGYTF. Written as DNA, the CDR3 is TGTGCCAGCAGTTTACGGACAGGGAGCGCTGGCTACACCTTC. The genes are TRBV12-3 or TRBV12-4 and TRBJ1-2, with 8 positions matching TRBD1. J gave up 7 bases and V 2 bases, and 6 bases lay outside the gene matches. The CDR3 length is 14 residues.

The rearrangement joins TRBV29-1 to TRBJ2-4; perhaps TRBD1 as D (6 bases). The germline CDR1 and CDR2 sequences are SQVTM and ANQGSEA. Trimming took off 5 bases at V and 1 base at J, with 12 bases between the two ends. This CDR3 contains 14 residues. CDR3 sequence (DNA): TGCAGCGTTCAGGGGTATACGGCCAAAAACATTCAGTACTTC. It yields the protein CSVQGYTAKNIQYF. The variable domain in full, with the rest retrieved from reference TRBV29-1 and TRBJ2-4, is SAVISQKPSRDICQRGTSLTIQCQVDSQVTMMFWYRQQPGQSLTLIATANQGSEATYESGFVIDKFPISRPNLTFSTLTVSNMSPEDSSIYLCSVQGYTAKNIQYFGAGTRLSVL.

V is TRBV3-1 and J is TRBJ2-3; either TRBD1 or TRBD2 may supply D (5 bases each). The CDR3 length is 15 residues. Trimming shortened V by 4 bases and J by 2 bases, and 13 bases separated the two germline ends. The germline CDR1 and CDR2 sequences are LGHDT and YNNKEL (reference sequence). CDR3 protein: CASSREGRSTDTQYF. In DNA, the CDR3 is TGTGCCAGCAGCCGAGAGGGGCGGTCCACAGATACGCAGTATTTT.

This clonotype was seen more than once but under ten times. The J gene is TRBJ2-1, the V gene TRBV6-6; 9 bases map to TRBD2. This CDR3 has 15 amino acids. J lost 12 bases, V lost 6 bases, and 15 bases had no gene match. Germline V CDR1 and CDR2: MNHNY, SVGAGI (reference sequence). CDR3 nucleotides: TGTGCCAGCAGCAGACTAGCGGCTGCCCCACGAGGGCAGTTCTTC. Translated, it gives CASSRLAAAPRGQFF.

This clonotype has just a few counts. The V call is TRBV7-9, the J call TRBJ2-5, with D unclear. Germline CDR1 and CDR2: SEHNR and FQNEAQ (reference sequence). The CDR3 has 14 residues. The ends were cut back, 5 bases at V and 4 bases at J, with 14 bases in the middle. The CDR3 coding sequence is TGTGCCAGCAGCCAGCATGACGGTCCAGAGACCCAGTACTTC. Amino acids: CASSQHDGPETQYF.

V usage is TRBV20-1 and J usage is TRBJ2-7; D possibly corresponds to TRBD2 (6 bases). The CDR3 is 11 amino acids. V was cut by 3 bases and J by 6 bases, with 9 bases left in between. CDR1 is DFQATT, CDR2 SNEGSKA, per germline (reference sequence). The CDR3 coding sequence is TGCAGTGCTAGGACTAGAGGCGAGCAGTACTTC. Translating it yields CSARTRGEQYF.